These 7 T cell receptor beta chains share one sample of origin, sequenced in a study of blood T cell repertoires in COVID-19. Only in-frame clones appear in the TCRdb table, and some are missing; sequencing was by immunoSEQ multiplex PCR. The data contain roughly 62,000 clones, approximately 80% of them seen just once; the ten biggest clones take up roughly 18%. The sequenced sample was peripheral blood. The receptors derive from a man between 60 and 70 years old with acute or convalescent COVID-19.

This chain links TRBV14 with TRBJ2-3, with TRBD2 matching 7 bases. The germline V gene has CDR1 SGHDN and CDR2 FVKESK. The CDR3 has 14 amino acids. J gave up 2 bases and V 4 bases, and 3 bases lay outside the gene matches. The CDR3, as DNA: TGTGCCAGCAGCCCGCGGGAGAACACAGATACGCAGTATTTT. Protein product: CASSPRENTDTQYF.

The V and J genes are TRBV7-2 and TRBJ2-3; 9 nucleotides agree with TRBD2. The CDR3 sequence is 17 residues long. Trimming at V came to 3 bases and at J to 0 bases, leaving 7 bases not matched to a gene. Germline CDR1 and CDR2: SGHTA and FQGNSA. The CDR3 DNA sequence: TGTGCCAGCAGCTTTACGTTTAGCGGGAGAAGCACAGATACGCAGTATTTT. Its protein is CASSFTFSGRSTDTQYF.

This clone appeared a few times. The chain carries TRBV24-1 and TRBJ2-1; 11 positions agree with TRBD1. Trimming took 3 bases from V and 7 from J; bases not matched to a gene: 13. Germline V gene data show CDR1 as KGHDR and CDR2 as SFDVKD. This CDR3 has 18 residues. The CDR3 DNA follows: TGTGCCACCAGTGATCCTCGGACAGGGGGCTCAAGTGGAAATGAGCAGTTCTTC. Its protein is CATSDPRTGGSSGNEQFF.

The chain is built from TRBV10-3 and TRBJ1-1; D not resolved. The V gene lost 10 bases and the J gene lost 0 bases, with 15 bases spanning the gap. This CDR3 is built from 14 residues. From germline, CDR1 is ENHRY and CDR2 SYGVKD. The CDR3 DNA follows: TGTGCCACCACGCTGGGCGTCTTGAACACTGAAGCTTTCTTT. Translation gives CATTLGVLNTEAFF.

A single count supports this clone. One junction end does not reproduce the germline sequence, and a read error may be involved. The gene calls are TRBV7-7 and TRBJ2-7; a possible D gene is TRBD2 (6 bases). The CDR3 spans 15 residues. Germline V lookup: CDR1 SSHAT, CDR2 FNYEAQ (reference sequence). The CDR3 loop reads CASSLLPGDFYEQYF. CDR3 in DNA: TGTGCTAGCAGCTTATTACCGGGAGACTTTTACGAGCAGTACTTC.

This sequence joins TRBV19 and TRBJ2-7; 11 bases are shared with TRBD2. J gave up 2 bases and V 5 bases, and 5 bases lay outside the gene matches. Germline V gene sequence: CDR1 LNHDA, CDR2 SQIVND (reference sequence). The CDR3 is 15 residues long. CDR3 residues: CASSRLAGQTYEQYF. The CDR3 region has the DNA TGTGCCAGTAGTCGACTAGCGGGACAAACCTACGAGCAGTACTTC.

The V call is TRBV6-5, the J call TRBJ1-3; 10 bases are a match to TRBD1. Germline V lookup: CDR1 MNHEY, CDR2 SVGAGI. The V and J ends lost 4 bases and 2 bases, in that order; junction bases with no gene match: 2. This CDR3 is built from 15 residues. CDR3: CASSSGQGTGNTIYF. CDR3 DNA: TGTGCCAGCAGTTCGGGACAGGGGACTGGAAACACCATATATTTT.